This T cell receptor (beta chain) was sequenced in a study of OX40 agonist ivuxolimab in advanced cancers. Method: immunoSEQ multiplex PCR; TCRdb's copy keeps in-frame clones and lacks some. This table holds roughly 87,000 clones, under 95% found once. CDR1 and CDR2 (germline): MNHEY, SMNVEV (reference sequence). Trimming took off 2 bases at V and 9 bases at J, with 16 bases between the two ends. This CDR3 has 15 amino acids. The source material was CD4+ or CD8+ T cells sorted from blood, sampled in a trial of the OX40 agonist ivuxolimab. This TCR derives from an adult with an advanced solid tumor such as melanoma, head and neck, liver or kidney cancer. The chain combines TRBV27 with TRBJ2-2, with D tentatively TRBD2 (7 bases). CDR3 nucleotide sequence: TGTGCCAGCAGTTTAGGAGGGGGGGCGGGCAGGGAGCTGTTTTTT. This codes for CASSLGGGAGRELFF.